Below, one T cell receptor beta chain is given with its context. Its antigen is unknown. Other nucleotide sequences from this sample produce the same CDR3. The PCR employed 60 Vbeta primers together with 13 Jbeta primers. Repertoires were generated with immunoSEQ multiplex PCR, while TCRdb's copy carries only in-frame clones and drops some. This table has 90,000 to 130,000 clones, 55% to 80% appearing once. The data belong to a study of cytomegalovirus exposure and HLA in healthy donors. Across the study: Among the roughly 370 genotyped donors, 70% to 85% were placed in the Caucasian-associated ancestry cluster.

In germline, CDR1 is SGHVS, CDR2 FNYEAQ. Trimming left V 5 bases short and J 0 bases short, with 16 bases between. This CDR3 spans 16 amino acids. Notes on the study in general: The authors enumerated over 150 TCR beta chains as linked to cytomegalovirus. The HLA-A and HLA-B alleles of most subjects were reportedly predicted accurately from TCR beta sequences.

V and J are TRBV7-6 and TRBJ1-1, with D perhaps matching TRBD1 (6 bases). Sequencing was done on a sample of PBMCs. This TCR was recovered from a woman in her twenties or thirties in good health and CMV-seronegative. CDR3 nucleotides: TGTGCCAGCAGCCCACTACAGGGACTAATGAACACTGAAGCTTTCTTT. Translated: CASSPLQGLMNTEAFF. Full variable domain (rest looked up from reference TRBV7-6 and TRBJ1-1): GAGVSQSPRYKVTKRGQDVALRCDPISGHVSLYWYRQALGQGPEFLTYFNYEAQQDKSGLPNDRFSAERPEGSISTLTIQRTEQRDSAMYRCASSPLQGLMNTEAFFGQGTRLTVV.